The 9 T cell receptor beta chains in this list originate from one sample, sequenced in a study of T-cell memory formation after mild COVID-19. TCRdb itself ran the 5' RACE reads through MiXCR, one entry per CDR3 protein. The sample consists of approximately 500,000 distinct CDR3 sequences, roughly 25% of them appearing once. The sample consisted of PBMCs or a T cell subset sorted from them (not recorded which). All receptors derive from an adult woman who had mild COVID-19 (a few samples of this study predate the infection). Cell type and time point are not known.

The CDR3 sequence is CASSYPQMGETQYF. CDR3 DNA: TGTGCCAGCAGTTACCCTCAAATGGGGGAGACCCAGTACTTC. The V call is TRBV6-2 or TRBV6-3, the J call TRBJ2-5; unclear D gene. CDR3 length: 14 residues. Per the germline V gene, CDR1 is MNHEY and CDR2 is SVGEGT. V lost 2 bases to trimming and J lost 5 bases, with 12 bases between them.

CDR3 coding DNA: TGCGCCAGCAGCTCGGACACGGGGATTCGCGAGCAGTACTTC. This sequence encodes CASSSDTGIREQYF. J is TRBJ2-7 and V is TRBV5-1; D may be TRBD1 or TRBD2 (5 bases each). CDR3 length equals 14 residues. Trimming cost V 3 bases and J 6 bases, with 16 bases left between them. CDR1 and CDR2 (germline): SGHRS, YFSETQ.

This clonotype was seen a few times. The chain uses TRBV5-1 and TRBJ2-2, with D maybe TRBD1 (6 bases). The germline V gene encodes CDR1 SGHRS and CDR2 YFSETQ. The CDR3 is made up of 16 amino acids. V lost 0 bases and J 0 bases, leaving 9 bases between the germline ends. The CDR3 loop is CASSLARGANTGELFF. In DNA, the CDR3 is TGCGCCAGCAGCTTGGCCAGGGGAGCGAACACCGGGGAGCTGTTTTTT. Full variable domain (missing parts from reference TRBV5-1 and TRBJ2-2): KAGVTQTPRYLIKTRGQQVTLSCSPISGHRSVSWYQQTPGQGLQFLFEYFSETQRNKGNFPGRFSGRQFSNSRSEMNVSTLELGDSALYLCASSLARGANTGELFFGEGSRLTVL.

The V call is TRBV10-3, the J call TRBJ1-1, with TRBD1 matching 8 bases. Germline CDR1 ENHRY, CDR2 SYGVKD. The V gene end was trimmed by 10 bases and the J gene end by 2 bases; junction bases not matched to a gene: 6. This CDR3 comprises 13 residues. Written as DNA, the CDR3 is TGTGCCACCAGGGGACAGGTAAACACTGAAGCTTTCTTT. This gives the protein CATRGQVNTEAFF.

The chain uses TRBV9 and TRBJ2-1; D may be TRBD2 (6 bases). V lost 0 bases to trimming and J lost 4 bases, with 11 bases between them. Germline CDR1 SGDLS, CDR2 YYNGEE. There are 15 residues in the CDR3. CDR3 sequence: CASSVAGERYNEQFF. CDR3 bases: TGTGCCAGCAGCGTAGCGGGAGAACGATACAATGAGCAGTTCTTC.

J is TRBJ2-5 and V is TRBV5-5, with 7 bases that match TRBD1. Per the germline V gene, CDR1 is SGHKS and CDR2 is YYEKEE (reference sequence). The CDR3 runs to 15 residues. Losses at the gene ends were 5 bases for V and 4 bases for J; bases not matched to a gene: 11. CDR3 sequence (DNA): TGTGCCAGCAGTTTCACAGGGGATTGGGGAGAGACCCAGTACTTC. Encoded protein: CASSFTGDWGETQYF. Full variable domain (outside the CDR3, taken from reference TRBV5-5 and TRBJ2-5): DAGVTQSPTHLIKTRGQQVTLRCSPISGHKSVSWYQQVLGQGPQFIFQYYEKEERGRGNFPDRFSARQFPNYSSELNVNALLLGDSALYLCASSFTGDWGETQYFGPGTRLLVL.

The chain employs TRBV5-1 and TRBJ2-3; 7 bases map to TRBD2. The CDR3 contains 17 residues. The junction had 13 bases not matched to a gene; V was cut back by 4 bases and J by 2 bases. Looked up from germline, CDR1 is SGHRS and CDR2 is YFSETQ. The CDR3 spells CASSPYSGGGATDTQYF. CDR3 coding DNA: TGCGCCAGCAGCCCCTACTCGGGCGGGGGAGCCACAGATACGCAGTATTTT.

V gene TRBV5-8 combines with J gene TRBJ1-2; D is undetermined. The CDR3 is 18 amino acids. V shed 0 bases and J shed 1 base, with 19 bases lying between them. Germline CDR1 reads SGHTS; CDR2 reads YDEGEE. Here the CDR3 DNA reads TGTGCCAGCAGCTTGGAACTAGACGTGGGATCTAGTAACTATGGCTACACCTTC. Translation gives CASSLELDVGSSNYGYTF.

The table lists this clonotype with a few counts. The rearrangement links TRBV5-6 to TRBJ2-7; 8 bases are shared with TRBD1. In germline, CDR1 is SGHDT, CDR2 YYEEEE. With 6 bases clipped from V and 4 bases from J, the junction kept 9 bases outside the gene matches. The CDR3 is 14 amino acids. The CDR3 DNA sequence: TGTGCCAGCACCAAAAGGACAGGGTGGTACGAGCAGTACTTC. This sequence encodes CASTKRTGWYEQYF.